One sample yielded the 11 T cell receptor beta chains listed below, sequenced in a study of T cells after yellow fever vaccination. One entry per CDR3 protein results from TCRdb running MiXCR on the 5' RACE reads. The table lists 150,000 to 200,000 distinct CDR3 sequences, 11% of them singletons. Specimen: CD8+ T cells sorted from PBMCs, collected 15 days after the yellow fever booster vaccination. These receptors originate from a man between 18 and 29 years old who received the YFV17D yellow fever vaccine.

The sample holds a few counts of this clonotype. This chain joins TRBV5-1 and TRBJ2-2; possibly TRBD1 or TRBD2 for D (5 bases each). The CDR3 length is 15 residues. Germline assignment: CDR1 SGHRS and CDR2 YFSETQ. Deletions cut 4 bases from V and 4 bases from J, with 14 bases between. CDR3 sequence: CASSPGTDGTGELFF. The CDR3 DNA sequence: TGCGCCAGCAGCCCTGGGACGGATGGCACCGGGGAGCTGTTTTTT.

This clonotype appeared once. The chain uses TRBV27 and TRBJ1-1; D gene uncertain. Germline-derived CDR1 and CDR2 are MNHEY and SMNVEV (reference sequence). Trimming took off 9 bases at V and 1 base at J, with 12 bases between the two ends. The CDR3 consists of 13 residues. CDR3 loop: CASRGSENTEAFF. The CDR3, as DNA: TGTGCCAGTAGAGGGTCGGAGAACACTGAAGCTTTCTTT.

The table lists this clonotype with a few counts. The CDR3 DNA reads as TGTGCCAGCAGCTTTTGGGGGTCGGGACCAATGGGAGAGACCCAGTACTTC. Translation gives CASSFWGSGPMGETQYF. The chain uses TRBV5-6 and TRBJ2-5; TRBD1 or TRBD2 may be the D gene (5 bases each). The germline V gene encodes CDR1 SGHDT and CDR2 YYEEEE. The CDR3 spans 17 residues. The germline V and J ends were trimmed by 2 bases and 4 bases, with 21 bases remaining between them. The entire variable domain, with the rest obtained from reference TRBV5-6 and TRBJ2-5, is as follows: DAGVTQSPTHLIKTRGQQVTLRCSPKSGHDTVSWYQQALGQGPQFIFQYYEEEERQRGNFPDRFSGHQFPNYSSELNVNALLLGDSALYLCASSFWGSGPMGETQYFGPGTRLLVL.

This clonotype has a handful of counts. The chain links TRBV7-2 to TRBJ1-2, with 12 bases that match TRBD1. V lost 2 bases, J lost 4 bases, and 2 bases stayed unmatched. The CDR3 runs to 15 residues. Germline assignment: CDR1 SGHTA and CDR2 FQGNSA. CDR3 sequence (DNA): TGTGCCAGCAGCTTATTGGGACAGGGGGCCTATGGCTACACCTTC. Residues: CASSLLGQGAYGYTF. Complete variable domain (other parts from reference TRBV7-2 and TRBJ1-2): GAGVSQSPSNKVTEKGKDVELRCDPISGHTALYWYRQSLGQGLEFLIYFQGNSAPDKSGLPSDRFSAERTGGSVSTLTIQRTQQEDSAVYLCASSLLGQGAYGYTFGSGTRLTVV.

This clonotype was seen only a few times. This chain links TRBV21-1 with TRBJ1-1; the DNA was not used to check the table's D call, TRBD1. TRBV21-1 is a listed pseudogene. The CDR3 has 14 residues. The CDR3 sequence: CASSKEGASTEAFF. The CDR3 DNA follows: TGTGCCAGCAGCAAGGAGGGGGCGAGCACTGAAGCTTTCTTT.

In this sample, this clonotype turned up a few times. This chain links TRBV14 with TRBJ2-1; 7 positions agree with TRBD1. The germline V gene has CDR1 SGHDN and CDR2 FVKESK. The CDR3 extends over 18 amino acids. V lost 2 bases, J lost 0 bases, and 10 bases stayed unmatched. The CDR3, as DNA: TGTGCCAGCAGCCAACTCCTGAGGACAGGCAGCTCCTACAATGAGCAGTTCTTC. Amino acid sequence: CASSQLLRTGSSYNEQFF. Variable domain in full (rest from reference TRBV14 and TRBJ2-1): EAGVTQFPSHSVIEKGQTVTLRCDPISGHDNLYWYRRVMGKEIKFLLHFVKESKQDESGMPNNRFLAERTGGTYSTLKVQPAELEDSGVYFCASSQLLRTGSSYNEQFFGPGTRLTVL.

In this sample, this clonotype turned up many times. The J gene is TRBJ2-2, the V gene TRBV9; 7 positions match TRBD1. Germline V gene lookup returns CDR1 SGDLS and CDR2 YYNGEE. The CDR3 runs to 17 residues. V lost 4 bases to trimming and J lost 1 base; unmatched junction nucleotides: 10. The CDR3 reads CASSPRTGRGNTGELFF. Here the CDR3 DNA reads TGTGCCAGCAGCCCCCGGACAGGTAGAGGGAACACCGGGGAGCTGTTTTTT.

This chain uses TRBV9 with TRBJ1-1; the D gene is possibly TRBD1 (6 bases). The V and J ends lost 3 bases and 5 bases respectively, with 14 bases between them. The length of the CDR3 is 14 residues. Germline loops: CDR1 SGDLS, CDR2 YYNGEE. The CDR3 DNA reads TGTGCCAGCAGCGCCAAAAGAGGGGGGACTGAAGCTTTCTTT. Amino acid sequence: CASSAKRGGTEAFF.

This clonotype was counted only a few times. The gene calls are TRBV19 and TRBJ2-1; the match to TRBD2 covers 11 bases. Germline lookup yields CDR1 LNHDA and CDR2 SQIVND (reference sequence). The CDR3 is made up of 16 amino acids. After removal of 4 bases from V and 7 bases from J, the junction contained 9 bases not matched to a gene. This chain's CDR3 is CASSTPATSGVNEQFF. For the CDR3, the DNA is TGTGCCAGTAGTACGCCGGCGACTAGCGGGGTGAATGAGCAGTTCTTC.

There are a few counts of this clonotype. The chain joins TRBV30 to TRBJ2-3; 7 bases are a match to TRBD1. CDR1 is GTSNPN and CDR2 is SVGIG in the germline V gene (reference sequence). V lost 2 bases and J lost 4; bases outside the gene matches: 6. CDR3 length equals 14 residues. CDR3 sequence (DNA): TGTGCCTGGAGTTGGGCAGGGGGATCAGATACGCAGTATTTT. Its translation: CAWSWAGGSDTQYF.

This clonotype came up a few times. The rearrangement joins TRBV6-2 or TRBV6-3 to TRBJ2-2, with 7 bases identical to TRBD1. The CDR3 totals 16 residues. Germline V gene data show CDR1 as MNHEY and CDR2 as SVGEGT. The V gene end was trimmed by 8 bases and the J gene end by 1 base; junction bases not matched to a gene: 10. CDR3 residues: CASRDRVEMNTGELFF. As DNA, the CDR3 is TGTGCCAGCCGAGACAGGGTCGAAATGAACACCGGGGAGCTGTTTTTT.